The source of this T cell receptor (beta chain) is a study of T cells in Graves' hyperthyroidism and ophthalmopathy. Study outcomes and limitations: Blood also held most thyroid clonotypes expanded beyond 0.001.

The hyperthyroidism was newly diagnosed and had lasted under 2 months; the patients were aged 18 to 65. Used for diagnoses were clinical symptoms, serum thyroxine and TRAb, thyroid ultrasound and orbital computed tomography. PBMCs stemmed from around 9.3 ml fresh peripheral blood. Germline V gives CDR1 LGHNA, CDR2 YNFKEQ. Trimming removed 1 base at V and 4 bases at J, with 13 bases between. The CDR3 covers 15 residues. Of note for this clonotype: Its antigen is unknown.

RNA transcripts yielded amplified TCR beta CDR3 regions. A first-round RT-PCR of the TCR CDR3 used the HTBI primer set. Using its own MiXCR run on the multiplex PCR reads, TCRdb lists one record per CDR3 protein. Of 550,000 to 850,000 distinct CDR3 sequences listed, over 15% are singletons. The chain combines TRBV4-2 with TRBJ1-1; D gene uncertain. The source of this sequence is a woman aged 50 to 60 with Graves' hyperthyroidism that later progressed to Graves' ophthalmopathy. Sequences were obtained from blood. The CDR3 is CASSQGFEGTTEAFF. CDR3 DNA sequence: TGTGCCAGCAGCCAAGGTTTTGAGGGAACCACTGAAGCTTTCTTT.